These 27 T cell receptor beta chains were sequenced from one sample in a study of blood T cells in healthy people across ages. The second PCR ran roughly 6 to 11 cycles with a sample-barcoded 5' primer and J-beta primers. A single record per CDR3 protein comes from TCRdb applying MiXCR to the 5' RACE reads. The data contain approximately 2,000,000 distinct CDR3 sequences, 30% to 40% of them singletons. Sequencing input: blood. The origin of the receptors is a human donor in good health.

V and J are TRBV15 and TRBJ1-1, with D perhaps TRBD1 (6 bases). V shed 0 bases and J shed 0 bases, with 11 bases lying between them. In germline, CDR1 is LNHNV, CDR2 YYDKDF (reference sequence). The CDR3 is 16 residues long. The CDR3 sequence: CATSREPGHMNTEAFF. The CDR3, as DNA: TGTGCCACCAGCAGAGAACCGGGACACATGAACACTGAAGCTTTCTTT.

V gene TRBV20-1 combines with J gene TRBJ1-5; D gene unclear. V was cut by 5 bases and J by 2 bases, with 10 bases left in between. Germline CDR1 and CDR2: DFQATT and SNEGSKA (reference sequence). The length of the CDR3 is 13 residues. The CDR3 DNA follows: TGCAGTGCTTCAACAGCACGCAATCAGCCCCAGCATTTT. This encodes CSASTARNQPQHF.

For this clonotype: At one end, the junction sequence differs from germline, possibly due to a read error. The chain carries TRBV6-5 and TRBJ1-2; D not certain. This CDR3 is 15 amino acids long. Germline CDR1 reads MNHEY; CDR2 reads SVGAGI. The CDR3 nucleotides are TGTGCCAGCAGCTACTCTCACCTCGAAGCGTATGGCTACACCTTC. Amino acid sequence: CASSYSHLEAYGYTF.

The table lists this clonotype with a few counts. The chain employs TRBV20-1 and TRBJ2-1, with TRBD2 matching 7 bases. V dropped 6 bases and J dropped 1; count of bases not matched to a gene: 9. This CDR3 is 15 amino acids long. In germline, CDR1 is DFQATT, CDR2 SNEGSKA (reference sequence). CDR3 in amino acids: CSAGSGVASYNEQFF. In DNA, the CDR3 is TGCAGTGCCGGCAGCGGGGTTGCATCCTACAATGAGCAGTTCTTC.

This chain connects TRBV7-2 to TRBJ2-1; D ambiguous. Germline V gives CDR1 SGHTA, CDR2 FQGNSA. The CDR3 is 12 amino acids. The V end was cut by 0 bases, the J end by 9 bases, with 6 bases between. The DNA of the CDR3 is TGTGCCAGCAGCTTAGCGATCAGTGAGCAGTTCTTC. Translating it yields CASSLAISEQFF.

For this clonotype: At one boundary the junction diverges from the germline segment, which might be a read error. V is TRBV20-1 and J is TRBJ1-4; TRBD1 aligns across 8 bases. The CDR3 sequence is 17 residues long. CDR1 and CDR2 from the germline V gene are DFQATT and SNEGSKA (reference sequence). CDR3: CSVREARQGKTNEKLFF. CDR3 DNA: TGCAGTGTTAGAGAGGCCAGACAGGGGAAAACTAATGAAAAACTGTTTTTT.

This chain joins TRBV5-1 and TRBJ2-2; D not resolved. From germline, CDR1 is SGHRS and CDR2 YFSETQ. Trimming shortened V by 1 base and J by 4 bases, and 11 bases separated the two germline ends. CDR3 length equals 15 residues. In nucleotides, the CDR3 is TGCGCCAGCAGCTTGAGGCAGAGAGGCACCGGGGAGCTGTTTTTT. Residues: CASSLRQRGTGELFF. Filled out from reference TRBV5-1 and TRBJ2-2, the complete variable domain reads KAGVTQTPRYLIKTRGQQVTLSCSPISGHRSVSWYQQTPGQGLQFLFEYFSETQRNKGNFPGRFSGRQFSNSRSEMNVSTLELGDSALYLCASSLRQRGTGELFFGEGSRLTVL.

The J gene is TRBJ1-5, the V gene TRBV4-3; 7 bases agree with TRBD1. The CDR3 length is 16 residues. The V and J ends lost 0 bases and 4 bases, in that order; junction bases with no gene match: 6. Germline V gene sequence: CDR1 LGHNA, CDR2 YSLEER. The CDR3 spells CASSQDQGTENQPQHF. CDR3 nucleotides: TGCGCCAGCAGCCAAGATCAGGGGACAGAAAATCAGCCCCAGCATTTT.

The V call is TRBV11-2, the J call TRBJ2-5; D gene unclear. The CDR3 has 14 residues. Trimming removed 4 bases at V and 4 bases at J, with 13 bases between. The germline V gene has CDR1 SGHAT and CDR2 FQNNGV. CDR3 sequence (DNA): TGTGCCAGCAGCTACAACCCTGGCGGAGAGACCCAGTACTTC. It specifies CASSYNPGGETQYF.

The chain recombines TRBV6-2 or TRBV6-3 with TRBJ2-3; either TRBD1 or TRBD2 may fit D (5 bases each). The length of the CDR3 is 15 residues. Between the trimmed V and J ends, which lost 6 bases and 2 bases, there was a span of 15 bases. Germline values: CDR1 MNHEY, CDR2 SVGEGT. The CDR3 here is CASSSGPNPTDTQYF. DNA for the CDR3: TGTGCCAGCAGCTCGGGACCGAACCCCACAGATACGCAGTATTTT.

This clonotype was seen many times. This chain uses TRBV20-1 with TRBJ2-2; TRBD1 matches at 10 bases. J lost 3 bases, V lost 3 bases, and 7 bases had no gene match. CDR3 length: 16 residues. Germline CDR1 DFQATT, CDR2 SNEGSKA (reference sequence). CDR3 in DNA: TGCAGTGCTAGGGACCCCGGGACAGGGGACACCGGGGAGCTGTTTTTT. This encodes CSARDPGTGDTGELFF.

The gene calls are TRBV6-6 and TRBJ2-5; 9 bases are shared with TRBD1. The CDR3 sequence is 17 residues long. Per germline, CDR1 MNHNY and CDR2 SVGAGI (reference sequence). Unmatched junction bases numbered 13, after V lost 3 bases and J lost 5 bases. CDR3 DNA sequence: TGTGCCAGCAGTTATAGGGTACAGGGGGCGAATAGGGAGACCCAGTACTTC. As protein: CASSYRVQGANRETQYF.

The J gene is TRBJ1-5, the V gene TRBV7-8; 8 bases align to TRBD1. There are 18 residues in the CDR3. With 1 base clipped from V and 5 bases from J, the junction kept 13 bases outside the gene matches. CDR1 SGHVS and CDR2 FQNEAQ come from the germline V gene. The CDR3 reads CASSLDHNLGQGDQPQHF. The CDR3 region has the DNA TGTGCCAGCAGCTTAGATCATAATCTTGGACAGGGTGATCAGCCCCAGCATTTT.

This clonotype has just one count. In nucleotides, the CDR3 is TGTGCCAGCAGCCCATCGCGGTTAAGAGAGCAGTTCTTC. This sequence encodes CASSPSRLREQFF. The chain combines TRBV11-3 with TRBJ2-1, with D hard to call. Trimming cost V 5 bases and J 10 bases, with 15 bases left between them. The germline V gene has CDR1 SGHNT and CDR2 YENEEA. This CDR3 is built from 13 residues.

Of note for this clonotype: A read error may produce the germline difference seen at one junction end. The rearrangement joins TRBV7-8 to TRBJ2-1, with a weak D call TRBD2 (5 bases). CDR1 is SGHVS, CDR2 FQNEAQ, per germline. This CDR3 is 15 amino acids long. This CDR3 is CASSSGRGIGNERFF. CDR3 nucleotide sequence: TGTGCCAGCAGTTCCGGACGGGGTATAGGAAATGAGCGGTTCTTC.

The rearrangement links TRBV29-1 to TRBJ1-2, with 7 positions matching TRBD1. The CDR3 length is 12 residues. Germline lookup yields CDR1 SQVTM and CDR2 ANQGSEA. V shed 2 bases and J 8 bases; nucleotides not matched to a gene: 5. CDR3 nucleotides: TGCAGCGTTGAAATGACAGGGCAAGGCTACACCTTC. Its protein product is CSVEMTGQGYTF.

The V call is TRBV4-1, the J call TRBJ2-5; 8 bases match TRBD2. Germline CDR1 and CDR2: MGHRA and YSYEKL. The CDR3 has 19 residues. J gave up 5 bases and V 4 bases, and 21 bases lay outside the gene matches. The CDR3 here is CASSPRIIQRGNGGETQYF. The CDR3 DNA is TGCGCCAGCAGCCCCAGGATAATTCAGCGGGGGAACGGTGGGGAGACCCAGTACTTC.

This clonotype was counted only a few times. The V call is TRBV4-3, the J call TRBJ2-5; D gene uncertain. Trimming took off 0 bases at V and 6 bases at J, with 11 bases between the two ends. The germline V gene encodes CDR1 LGHNA and CDR2 YSLEER. The CDR3 has 14 amino acids. The CDR3 DNA reads TGCGCCAGCAGCCAAGAAACTGGGCTACAGACCCAGTACTTC. Amino acids: CASSQETGLQTQYF.

This clonotype was recorded a few times. The chain carries TRBV15 and TRBJ2-7, with a weak D call TRBD1 (6 bases). The CDR3 loop spans 14 amino acids. Trimming cost V 1 base and J 4 bases, with 11 bases left between them. CDR1 is LNHNV and CDR2 is YYDKDF in the germline V gene (reference sequence). The CDR3 coding sequence is TGTGCCACCAGCAGAGGCGCCAGGGGTTACGAGCAGTACTTC. This sequence encodes CATSRGARGYEQYF. The whole variable domain, filled in from reference TRBV15 and TRBJ2-7, reads DAMVIQNPRYQVTQFGKPVTLSCSQTLNHNVMYWYQQKSSQAPKLLFHYYDKDFNNEADTPDNFQSRRPNTSFCFLDIRSPGLGDTAMYLCATSRGARGYEQYFGPGTRLTVT.

V gene TRBV3-1 combines with J gene TRBJ2-2; 8 bases agree with TRBD1. With V trimmed by 0 bases and J by 5 bases, 8 bases remained unmatched. This CDR3 spans 17 amino acids. Germline V lookup: CDR1 LGHDT, CDR2 YNNKEL (reference sequence). The CDR3 nucleotides read TGTGCCAGCAGCCAAGATGGGGACAGGATTGTGACCGGGGAGCTGTTTTTT. It specifies CASSQDGDRIVTGELFF.

The sample holds a few counts of this clonotype. As DNA, the CDR3 is TGTGCCAGCAGCTTAGGGGGATTGACAGGGCTCGGGCCAGCATATGGCTACACCTTC. Its translation is CASSLGGLTGLGPAYGYTF. This rearrangement joins TRBV7-8 to TRBJ1-2, with TRBD1 identical over 7 bases. This CDR3 is 19 amino acids long. Per germline, CDR1 SGHVS and CDR2 FQNEAQ. J gave up 5 bases and V 1 base, and 19 bases lay outside the gene matches.

The chain uses TRBV6-1 and TRBJ2-1, with D unresolved. The CDR3 runs to 15 residues. Per germline, CDR1 MNHNS and CDR2 SASEGT. V was cut by 0 bases and J by 3 bases, with 9 bases left in between. CDR3 bases: TGTGCCAGCAGTGAAGCCGCAGATTACTACAATGAGCAGTTCTTC. Protein product: CASSEAADYYNEQFF.

This clonotype was observed a few times. The rearrangement joins TRBV11-2 to TRBJ2-1; 12 bases are shared with TRBD2. The CDR3 has 16 residues. The ends lost 5 bases at V and 7 bases at J; junction bases unmatched: 9. From germline, CDR1 is SGHAT and CDR2 FQNNGV. This CDR3 is CASSHPTSGGSNEQFF. The CDR3 DNA is TGTGCCAGCAGCCACCCAACTAGCGGGGGGTCTAATGAGCAGTTCTTC.

This sequence joins TRBV20-1 and TRBJ1-2; D call uncertain. The V gene's germline CDR1 is DFQATT and CDR2 SNEGSKA (reference sequence). V was trimmed by 0 bases and J by 8 bases, leaving 16 bases between them. This CDR3 contains 14 residues. CDR3 amino acids: CSARDRWAAGGYTF. CDR3 DNA: TGCAGTGCTAGAGATCGGTGGGCCGCGGGAGGCTACACCTTC.

This clonotype has a handful of counts. The rearrangement links TRBV30 to TRBJ2-3; no clear D gene. Trimming removed 3 bases at V and 6 bases at J, with 10 bases between. This CDR3 has 12 amino acids. CDR1 and CDR2 (germline): GTSNPN, SVGIG (reference sequence). The chain's CDR3 is CAWSLPGDTQYF. The CDR3 DNA reads as TGTGCCTGGAGCCTGCCGGGCGATACGCAGTATTTT.

V usage is TRBV7-2 and J usage is TRBJ2-2, with a tentative D call TRBD1 (5 bases). Trimming shortened V by 5 bases and J by 5 bases, and 18 bases separated the two germline ends. This CDR3 contains 16 residues. The germline gives CDR1 SGHTA, CDR2 FQGNSA. The CDR3 spells CASSLGPGFLTGELFF. The CDR3 bases are TGTGCCAGCAGCCTCGGGCCAGGGTTTTTGACCGGGGAGCTGTTTTTT.

This clonotype came up a few times. The J gene is TRBJ1-1, the V gene TRBV20-1; D uncertain. The V and J ends lost 8 bases and 4 bases respectively, with 14 bases between them. From germline, CDR1 is DFQATT and CDR2 SNEGSKA (reference sequence). The CDR3 length is 12 residues. The CDR3 coding sequence is TGCAGTACGCCGGGAGGGTCCACTGAAGCTTTCTTT. Its translation is CSTPGGSTEAFF.